Listed here are 17 T cell receptor beta chains from one sample, sequenced in a study of regulatory T cells in long-lasting Graves disease. Indicated time point: newly diagnosed GD, antithyroid drugs for less than 3 months. Construction of the TCR library relied on RNA isolated from PBMCs. Assembly of TCR beta libraries relied on iRepertoire HTBI primers together with Arm-PCR of CDR3 regions. TCRdb re-called the multiplex PCR reads through MiXCR, storing one row per CDR3 protein. The table lists around 460,000 distinct CDR3 sequences, 11% to 15% of them singletons. These data were also reused for a study on T cells in Graves' hyperthyroidism and ophthalmopathy.

Sequenced material: peripheral blood mononuclear cells (PBMCs), taken at new diagnosis, from a patient treated with antithyroid drugs. Receptor source: a woman in her forties or fifties with Graves disease.

The rearrangement links TRBV27 to TRBJ2-7; unclear D gene. Trimming pared 6 bases from V and 3 bases from J, leaving 15 bases between. Germline CDR1 and CDR2: MNHEY and SMNVEV (reference sequence). The length of the CDR3 is 14 residues. The CDR3 loop reads CASSPPGRYYEQYF. In nucleotides, the CDR3 is TGTGCCAGCAGCCCACCCGGCCGCTACTACGAGCAGTACTTC.

This clonotype was recorded a few times. The V and J genes are TRBV7-9 and TRBJ2-7; TRBD1 matches 8 bases. Germline CDR1 is SEHNR and CDR2 is FQNEAQ (reference sequence). The V and J ends lost 5 bases and 2 bases, in that order; junction bases with no gene match: 11. This CDR3 is 16 amino acids long. As DNA, the CDR3 is TGTGCCAGCAGCCCACCGGCCCAGGGGGCAACCTACGAGCAGTACTTC. Translated, it gives CASSPPAQGATYEQYF.

In this sample, this clonotype turned up a few times. This chain joins TRBV27 and TRBJ2-3, with 8 bases fitting TRBD1. Germline V lookup: CDR1 MNHEY, CDR2 SMNVEV (reference sequence). The CDR3 is made up of 13 amino acids. The V and J ends lost 8 bases and 5 bases, in that order; junction bases with no gene match: 6. As DNA, the CDR3 is TGTGCCAGCTCCGCAGGGGGCTTAGATACGCAGTATTTT. Its protein is CASSAGGLDTQYF.

The rearrangement joins TRBV7-6 to TRBJ2-5; D is uncertain. This CDR3 contains 14 residues. Trimming pared 5 bases from V and 0 bases from J, leaving 10 bases between. CDR1 is SGHVS and CDR2 is FNYEAQ in the germline V gene. CDR3 sequence: CASSTWTDQETQYF. The DNA for the CDR3 is TGTGCCAGCAGCACATGGACGGACCAAGAGACCCAGTACTTC. The full variable domain, with the rest looked up from reference TRBV7-6 and TRBJ2-5, is GAGVSQSPRYKVTKRGQDVALRCDPISGHVSLYWYRQALGQGPEFLTYFNYEAQQDKSGLPNDRFSAERPEGSISTLTIQRTEQRDSAMYRCASSTWTDQETQYFGPGTRLLVL.

The V gene is TRBV7-9, the J gene TRBJ2-7; D gene unclear. V lost 2 bases, J lost 4 bases, and 33 bases lay in between. Germline CDR1 is SEHNR and CDR2 is FQNEAQ (reference sequence). The CDR3 sequence is 21 residues long. CDR3 region: CASSLLHPPDPPRSSSYEQYF. CDR3 sequence (DNA): TGTGCCAGCAGCTTACTACACCCTCCTGACCCCCCGCGGAGCTCCTCATACGAGCAGTACTTC.

This clonotype was picked up a small number of times. V gene TRBV5-5 combines with J gene TRBJ2-3; D is unclear. The J call could be wrong; TRBJ2-7 is a better fit for the DNA end. CDR1 is SGHKS, CDR2 YYEKEE, per germline (reference sequence). The CDR3 runs to 14 residues. The CDR3 here is CASGSNPLDYEQYF. CDR3 coding DNA: TGTGCCAGCGGCTCCAACCCCCTAGACTACGAGCAGTACTTC.

In its sample, this clonotype was seen many times. This chain links TRBV11-1 with TRBJ2-1, with D hard to call. The V gene lost 2 bases and the J gene lost 9 bases, with 14 bases spanning the gap. Germline CDR1 is SGHAT and CDR2 is FQDESV (reference sequence). The CDR3 covers 14 residues. The CDR3: CASSLRGQDGEQFF. CDR3 DNA: TGTGCCAGCAGCTTACGCGGCCAGGACGGTGAGCAGTTCTTC.

This clonotype occurred a few times. The chain joins TRBV28 to TRBJ2-7; D gene ambiguous. Germline CDR1 reads MDHEN; CDR2 reads SYDVKM. Trimming removed 3 bases from V and 3 bases from J, with 12 bases in between. The CDR3 covers 14 residues. CDR3 sequence reads: CASSFAYQFYEQYF. DNA for the CDR3: TGTGCCAGCAGTTTCGCTTACCAGTTCTACGAGCAGTACTTC.

This clonotype was seen at least ten times. The chain links TRBV28 to TRBJ2-1, with D uncertain. CDR1 is MDHEN, CDR2 SYDVKM, per germline. This CDR3 contains 15 residues. V gave up 2 bases and J gave up 0 bases, with 8 bases separating them. As DNA, the CDR3 is TGTGCCAGCAGTTTAGTTAAGAGCTCCTACAATGAGCAGTTCTTC. It encodes CASSLVKSSYNEQFF.

This clonotype was seen a handful of times. A read error may explain this, as a much larger clone is one base away. The chain uses TRBV12-3 or TRBV12-4 and TRBJ1-1, with D perhaps TRBD1 (6 bases). This CDR3 contains 13 residues. V lost 6 bases and J 1 base, leaving 9 bases between the germline ends. The CDR3 protein is CASRETGNTEAFF. The CDR3 nucleotides are TGTGCCAGCAGAGAGACAGGGAACACTGAAGCTTTCTTT.

This clonotype was seen only a few times. The chain carries TRBV4-1 and TRBJ1-5; tentatively, D is TRBD1 (5 bases). The V end lost 4 bases, the J end lost 8 bases, and 15 bases lay between the germline ends. CDR1 is MGHRA and CDR2 is YSYEKL in the germline V gene. The CDR3 is 14 residues long. CDR3 sequence reads: CASSRGRISEPQHF. CDR3 sequence (DNA): TGCGCCAGCAGCCGGGGGAGGATTTCCGAGCCCCAGCATTTT.

Ten or more counts support this clonotype. The rearrangement uses TRBV30 and TRBJ2-1; a possible D gene is TRBD1 (6 bases). The CDR3 spans 14 residues. Looked up from germline, CDR1 is GTSNPN and CDR2 is SVGIG (reference sequence). V dropped 1 base and J dropped 3 bases, with 10 bases sitting between them. As DNA, the CDR3 is TGTGCCTGGAGTGGGAACAGGGTCTACAATGAGCAGTTCTTC. Translation gives CAWSGNRVYNEQFF.

This clonotype appeared many times. V is TRBV5-1 and J is TRBJ2-7, with 9 nucleotides matching TRBD2. Unmatched junction bases numbered 6, after V lost 0 bases and J lost 5 bases. The CDR3 has 15 amino acids. In germline, CDR1 is SGHRS, CDR2 YFSETQ. CDR3 sequence (DNA): TGCGCCAGCAGCTTGGCGGTAGCGGGAGTCGACGAGCAGTACTTC. It specifies CASSLAVAGVDEQYF. Filled out from reference TRBV5-1 and TRBJ2-7, the complete variable domain reads KAGVTQTPRYLIKTRGQQVTLSCSPISGHRSVSWYQQTPGQGLQFLFEYFSETQRNKGNFPGRFSGRQFSNSRSEMNVSTLELGDSALYLCASSLAVAGVDEQYFGPGTRLTVT.

The V and J genes are TRBV9 and TRBJ2-7, with TRBD2 matching over 9 bases. Germline-derived CDR1 and CDR2 are SGDLS and YYNGEE. The V gene end was trimmed by 0 bases and the J gene end by 2 bases; junction bases not matched to a gene: 6. CDR3 size: 16 residues. CDR3 residues: CASSVGPSGRTYEQYF. Written as DNA, the CDR3 is TGTGCCAGCAGCGTAGGTCCCAGCGGGAGGACCTACGAGCAGTACTTC.

Note on this clonotype: This may be a read error, as it is one base from a much larger clone. This CDR3 is CVSRRGFGEKLFF. For the CDR3, the DNA is TGTGTCAGCAGAAGGGGATTTGGTGAAAAACTGTTTTTT. V is TRBV7-8 and J is TRBJ1-4; TRBD1 is a possible D gene (5 bases). The CDR3 has 13 residues. Germline CDR1 reads SGHVS; CDR2 reads FQNEAQ.

This chain links TRBV6-1 with TRBJ1-5; D unclear. The CDR3 runs 15 residues. The ends were cut back, 4 bases at V and 6 bases at J, with 16 bases in the middle. Per germline, CDR1 MNHNS and CDR2 SASEGT. The CDR3 sequence: CASSASLGIGQPQHF. CDR3 nucleotides: TGTGCCAGCAGTGCCAGTCTCGGTATTGGTCAGCCCCAGCATTTT.

Many counts were recorded for this clonotype. The gene calls are TRBV3-1 and TRBJ1-4; tentative D call: TRBD1 (5 bases). The CDR3 length is 16 residues. The germline V gene has CDR1 LGHDT and CDR2 YNNKEL (reference sequence). Trimming pared 3 bases from V and 8 bases from J, leaving 19 bases between. CDR3 nucleotides: TGTGCCAGCAGCCACACCCCTTCGACCGGGGCCGAAAAACTGTTTTTT. Translated, it gives CASSHTPSTGAEKLFF.